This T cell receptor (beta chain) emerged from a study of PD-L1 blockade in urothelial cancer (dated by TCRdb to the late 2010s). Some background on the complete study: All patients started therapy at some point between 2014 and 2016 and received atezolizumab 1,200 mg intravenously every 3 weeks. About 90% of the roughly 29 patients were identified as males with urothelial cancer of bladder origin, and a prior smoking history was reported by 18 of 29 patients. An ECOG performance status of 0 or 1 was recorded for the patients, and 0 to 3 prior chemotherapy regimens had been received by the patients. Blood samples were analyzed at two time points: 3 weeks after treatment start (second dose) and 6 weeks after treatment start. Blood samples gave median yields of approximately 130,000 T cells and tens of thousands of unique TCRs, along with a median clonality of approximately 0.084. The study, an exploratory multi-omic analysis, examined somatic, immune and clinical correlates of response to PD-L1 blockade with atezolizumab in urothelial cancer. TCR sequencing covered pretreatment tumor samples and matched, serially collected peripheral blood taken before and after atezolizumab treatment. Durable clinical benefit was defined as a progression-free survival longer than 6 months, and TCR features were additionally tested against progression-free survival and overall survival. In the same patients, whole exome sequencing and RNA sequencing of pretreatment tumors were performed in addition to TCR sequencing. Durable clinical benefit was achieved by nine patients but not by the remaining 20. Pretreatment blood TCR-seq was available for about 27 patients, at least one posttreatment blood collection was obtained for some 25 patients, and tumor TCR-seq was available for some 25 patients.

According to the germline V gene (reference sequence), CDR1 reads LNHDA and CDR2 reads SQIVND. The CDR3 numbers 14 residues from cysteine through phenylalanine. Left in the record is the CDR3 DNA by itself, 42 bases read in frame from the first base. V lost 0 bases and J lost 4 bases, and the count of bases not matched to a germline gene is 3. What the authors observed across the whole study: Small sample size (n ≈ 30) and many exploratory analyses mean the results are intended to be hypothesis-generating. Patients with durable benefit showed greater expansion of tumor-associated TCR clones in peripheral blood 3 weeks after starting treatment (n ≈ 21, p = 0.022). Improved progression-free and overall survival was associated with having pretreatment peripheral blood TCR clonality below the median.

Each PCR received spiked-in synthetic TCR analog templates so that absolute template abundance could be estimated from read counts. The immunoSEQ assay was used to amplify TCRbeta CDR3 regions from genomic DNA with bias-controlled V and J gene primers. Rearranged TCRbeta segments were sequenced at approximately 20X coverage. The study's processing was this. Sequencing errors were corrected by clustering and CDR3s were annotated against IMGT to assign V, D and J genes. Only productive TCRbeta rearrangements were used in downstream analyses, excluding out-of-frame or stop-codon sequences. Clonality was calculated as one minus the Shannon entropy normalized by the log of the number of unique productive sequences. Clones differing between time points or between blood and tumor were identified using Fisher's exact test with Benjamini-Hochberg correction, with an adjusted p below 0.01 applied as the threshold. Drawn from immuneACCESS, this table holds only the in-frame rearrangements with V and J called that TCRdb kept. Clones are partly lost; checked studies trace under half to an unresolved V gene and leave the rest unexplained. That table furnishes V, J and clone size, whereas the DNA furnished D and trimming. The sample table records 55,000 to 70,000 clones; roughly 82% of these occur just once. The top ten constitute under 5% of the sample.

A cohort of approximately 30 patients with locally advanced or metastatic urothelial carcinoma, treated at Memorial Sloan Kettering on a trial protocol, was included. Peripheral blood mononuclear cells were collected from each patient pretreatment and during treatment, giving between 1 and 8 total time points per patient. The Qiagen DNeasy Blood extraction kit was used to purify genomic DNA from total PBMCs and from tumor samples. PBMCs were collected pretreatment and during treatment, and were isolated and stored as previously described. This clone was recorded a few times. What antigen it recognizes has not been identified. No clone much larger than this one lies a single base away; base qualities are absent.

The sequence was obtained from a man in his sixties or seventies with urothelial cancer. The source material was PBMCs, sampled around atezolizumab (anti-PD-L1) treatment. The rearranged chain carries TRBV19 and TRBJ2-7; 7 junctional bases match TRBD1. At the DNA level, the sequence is TGTGCCAGTAGTATAGATGGACAGGTATACGAGCAGTACTTC. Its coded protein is CASSIDGQVYEQYF.